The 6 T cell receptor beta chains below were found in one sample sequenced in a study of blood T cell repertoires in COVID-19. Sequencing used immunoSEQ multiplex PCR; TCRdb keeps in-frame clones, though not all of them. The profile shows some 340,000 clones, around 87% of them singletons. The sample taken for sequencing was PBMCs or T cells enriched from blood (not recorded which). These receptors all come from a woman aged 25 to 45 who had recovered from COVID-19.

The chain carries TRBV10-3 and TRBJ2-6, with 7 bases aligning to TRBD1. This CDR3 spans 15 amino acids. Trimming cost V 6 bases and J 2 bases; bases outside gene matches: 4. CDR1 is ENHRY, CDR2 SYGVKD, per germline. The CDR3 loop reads CAIRPDRAGANVLTF. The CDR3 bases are TGTGCCATCAGACCCGACAGGGCTGGGGCCAACGTCCTGACTTTC.

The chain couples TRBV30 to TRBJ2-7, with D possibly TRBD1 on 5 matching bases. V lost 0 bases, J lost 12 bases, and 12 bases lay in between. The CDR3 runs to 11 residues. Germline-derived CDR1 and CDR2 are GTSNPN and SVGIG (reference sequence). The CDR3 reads CAWSVGWGRYF. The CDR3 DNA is TGTGCCTGGAGTGTAGGGTGGGGCCGGTACTTC.

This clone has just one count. CDR3 coding DNA: TGTGCCAGCAGGCGAAGTTTGGAGGCTTCCACTGAAGCTTTCTTT. Translated: CASRRSLEASTEAFF. V gene TRBV7-9 combines with J gene TRBJ1-1; D gene unclear. Germline V gives CDR1 SEHNR, CDR2 FQNEAQ (reference sequence). The CDR3 contains 15 residues. V was pared by 6 bases and J by 4 bases, with 18 bases between.

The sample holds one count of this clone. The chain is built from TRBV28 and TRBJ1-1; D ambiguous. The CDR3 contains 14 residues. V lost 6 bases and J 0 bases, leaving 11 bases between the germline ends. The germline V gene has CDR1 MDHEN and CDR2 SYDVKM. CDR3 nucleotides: TGTGCCAGCAGGTCGGGGATTCTGAACACTGAAGCTTTCTTT. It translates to CASRSGILNTEAFF.

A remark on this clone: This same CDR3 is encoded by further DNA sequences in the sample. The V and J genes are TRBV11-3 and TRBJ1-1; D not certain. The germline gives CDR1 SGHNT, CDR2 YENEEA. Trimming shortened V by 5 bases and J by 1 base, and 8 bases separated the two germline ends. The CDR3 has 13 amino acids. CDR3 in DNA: TGTGCCAGCAGCCCCCGGGGGAACACTGAAGCTTTCTTT. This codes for CASSPRGNTEAFF. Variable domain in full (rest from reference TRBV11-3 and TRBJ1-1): EAGVVQSPRYKIIEKKQPVAFWCNPISGHNTLYWYLQNLGQGPELLIRYENEEAVDDSQLPKDRFSAERLKGVDSTLKIQPAELGDSAVYLCASSPRGNTEAFFGQGTRLTVV.

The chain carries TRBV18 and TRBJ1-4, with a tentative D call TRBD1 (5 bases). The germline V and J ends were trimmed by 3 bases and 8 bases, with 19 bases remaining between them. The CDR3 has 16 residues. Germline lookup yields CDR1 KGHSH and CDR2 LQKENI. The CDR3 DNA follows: TGTGCCAGCTCACCCTTAGGAGGGACCCTCGGAGAAAAACTGTTTTTT. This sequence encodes CASSPLGGTLGEKLFF.